Following are 18 T cell receptor beta chains from one sample sequenced in a study of cytomegalovirus exposure and HLA in healthy donors. Both 60 Vbeta primers and 13 Jbeta primers went into the PCR. Assay used: immunoSEQ multiplex PCR; TCRdb lists only in-frame clones, some missing. Of some 150,000 clones listed, 80% to 90% are singletons. The sequencing sample was made of PBMCs. The receptor source for this set is a woman between 18 and 29 years old in good health and CMV-seronegative.

This chain connects TRBV7-2 to TRBJ2-5; TRBD1 matches 8 bases. The DNA end is a closer match to TRBJ2-7, so the J assignment may be wrong. The CDR3 extends over 14 amino acids. CDR1 is SGHTA, CDR2 FQGNSA, per germline. CDR3 in amino acids: CASGLTGVPYEQYF. The CDR3 DNA follows: TGTGCCAGCGGACTGACAGGGGTCCCCTACGAGCAGTACTTC.

The chain uses TRBV7-3 and TRBJ2-2, with 16 bases fitting TRBD2. Germline loops: CDR1 SGHTA, CDR2 FQGTGA. This CDR3 comprises 21 residues. V dropped 2 bases and J dropped 2; count of bases not matched to a gene: 11. CDR3 DNA sequence: TGTGCCAGCAGCTTACGCCCCTCGGGACTAGCGGGAGGGACCAACACCGGGGAGCTGTTTTTT. Encoded protein: CASSLRPSGLAGGTNTGELFF.

This clone occurred once. The J gene is TRBJ1-5, the V gene TRBV6-6; 8 bases are shared with TRBD1. Germline CDR1 and CDR2: MNHNY and SVGAGI (reference sequence). The V and J ends lost 5 bases and 7 bases, in that order; junction bases with no gene match: 10. The CDR3 is 15 amino acids. Here the CDR3 DNA reads TGTGCCAGCAGTGCCGCCGGGACAGGAAACCAGCCCCAGCATTTT. This gives the protein CASSAAGTGNQPQHF.

The chain has TRBV7-2 and TRBJ1-3; no clear D. Germline V gene data show CDR1 as SGHTA and CDR2 as FQGNSA. V was clipped by 5 bases and J by 0 bases, with 14 bases between them. This CDR3 region has 16 residues. This CDR3 reads CASSPLPAFSGNTIYF. The DNA for the CDR3 is TGTGCCAGCAGCCCCTTACCAGCGTTCTCTGGAAACACCATATATTTT.

The chain has TRBV2 and TRBJ1-5, with 8 bases fitting TRBD1. Germline CDR1 reads SNHLY; CDR2 reads FYNNEI. With V trimmed by 6 bases and J by 2 bases, 3 bases remained unmatched. The CDR3 is 14 residues long. The CDR3 reads CASRTDRGNQPQHF. In DNA, the CDR3 is TGTGCCAGCAGAACGGACAGGGGCAATCAGCCCCAGCATTTT.

The rearrangement joins TRBV5-1 to TRBJ1-1; weak D call: TRBD1 (5 bases). The CDR3 covers 14 residues. From germline, CDR1 is SGHRS and CDR2 YFSETQ. V dropped 0 bases and J dropped 4 bases, with 10 bases sitting between them. The CDR3 protein is CASSLVSGGTEAFF. CDR3 nucleotide sequence: TGCGCCAGCAGCTTGGTATCGGGGGGCACTGAAGCTTTCTTT.

J is TRBJ1-1 and V is TRBV7-9, with a weak D call TRBD1 (5 bases). CDR3 length: 13 residues. V was clipped by 3 bases and J by 4 bases, with 9 bases between them. The germline CDR1 and CDR2 sequences are SEHNR and FQNEAQ (reference sequence). CDR3 coding DNA: TGTGCCAGCAGCTTTAACACAGGCACTGAAGCTTTCTTT. It is translated as CASSFNTGTEAFF.

The J gene is TRBJ2-7, the V gene TRBV25-1, with D uncertain. The germline CDR1 and CDR2 sequences are MGHDK and SYGVNS. The CDR3 is 12 amino acids. Trimming removed 7 bases from V and 3 bases from J, with 10 bases in between. The CDR3 DNA follows: TGTGCCAGCATCGGTCGAGGCTACGAGCAGTACTTC. Amino acids: CASIGRGYEQYF.

V gene TRBV5-4 combines with J gene TRBJ1-2; no definite D call. Trimming took off 4 bases at V and 0 bases at J, with 13 bases between the two ends. The germline gives CDR1 SGHNT, CDR2 YYREEE (reference sequence). The CDR3 runs to 15 residues. CDR3 nucleotides: TGTGCCAGCAGCACCCGGACGGAGGCTAACTATGGCTACACCTTC. Translation gives CASSTRTEANYGYTF. Supplemented by reference TRBV5-4 and TRBJ1-2, the full variable domain reads ETGVTQSPTHLIKTRGQQVTLRCSSQSGHNTVSWYQQALGQGPQFIFQYYREEENGRGNFPPRFSGLQFPNYSSELNVNALELDDSALYLCASSTRTEANYGYTFGSGTRLTVV.

This rearrangement joins TRBV7-9 to TRBJ1-5; D gene uncertain. The CDR3 is 16 residues long. CDR1 is SEHNR, CDR2 FQNEAQ, per germline (reference sequence). V was trimmed by 1 base and J by 4 bases, leaving 14 bases between them. CDR3 loop: CASSLVAGPHNQPQHF. Written as DNA, the CDR3 is TGTGCCAGCAGCTTAGTTGCGGGTCCTCATAATCAGCCCCAGCATTTT.

Only one count was recorded for this clone. This chain joins TRBV7-9 and TRBJ1-2; a weak D match, TRBD1 (5 bases). With 5 bases removed from V and 4 bases from J, the gap between germline ends came to 17 bases. The CDR3 length is 15 residues. Germline V lookup: CDR1 SEHNR, CDR2 FQNEAQ (reference sequence). The CDR3 loop reads CASSPRGEGLYGYTF. DNA of the CDR3: TGTGCCAGCAGCCCCCGAGGGGAGGGCCTCTATGGCTACACCTTC.

V and J are TRBV11-3 and TRBJ2-2, with TRBD2 matching 16 bases. Germline V gene data show CDR1 as SGHNT and CDR2 as YENEEA. CDR3 length equals 19 residues. After removal of 4 bases from V and 3 bases from J, the junction contained 8 bases not matched to a gene. The CDR3 loop reads CASSYTLGLAGGYTGELFF. In DNA form, the CDR3 reads TGTGCCAGCAGCTATACCCTGGGACTAGCGGGAGGGTACACCGGGGAGCTGTTTTTT.

The gene calls are TRBV2 and TRBJ2-7; D is perhaps TRBD1 (6 bases). The CDR3 is made up of 14 amino acids. The V end lost 2 bases, the J end lost 3 bases, and 11 bases lay between the germline ends. Germline V gene sequence: CDR1 SNHLY, CDR2 FYNNEI. The DNA for the CDR3 is TGTGCCAGCAGTGAACGGACAGCCGACTACGAGCAGTACTTC. Protein sequence: CASSERTADYEQYF.

The genes are TRBV6-1 and TRBJ2-7; no reliable D call. Germline lookup yields CDR1 MNHNS and CDR2 SASEGT. The V gene lost 4 bases and the J gene lost 3 bases, with 7 bases spanning the gap. The CDR3 has 12 amino acids. The DNA of the CDR3 is TGTGCCAGCAGTGGCGATAACTACGAGCAGTACTTC. Translated: CASSGDNYEQYF.

This chain connects TRBV19 to TRBJ2-1, with D perhaps TRBD2 (6 bases). Between the trimmed V and J ends, which lost 6 bases and 9 bases, there was a span of 21 bases. The germline gives CDR1 LNHDA, CDR2 SQIVND (reference sequence). The CDR3 runs to 15 residues. In nucleotides, the CDR3 is TGTGCCAGTAGGGACCTTGGGGAGGACGTTGGTGAGCAGTTCTTC. Residues: CASRDLGEDVGEQFF.

Of note for this clone: The junction departs from germline at one end; a sequencing error may be responsible. The chain joins TRBV7-9 to TRBJ2-5; D possibly corresponds to TRBD2 (6 bases). Germline V lookup: CDR1 SEHNR, CDR2 FQNEAQ (reference sequence). This CDR3 is built from 13 residues. CDR3 protein: CSSSSLVSGTQYF. The CDR3 nucleotides are TGTTCCAGCAGCTCCCTGGTTAGCGGGACCCAGTACTTC.

This clone was counted once. The V call is TRBV5-4, the J call TRBJ2-5; 10 bases match TRBD2. Per germline, CDR1 SGHNT and CDR2 YYREEE (reference sequence). V shed 3 bases, J shed 5 bases, and the junction held 4 bases outside the gene matches. CDR3 length: 14 amino acids. The CDR3 reads CASSSSGSWETQYF. CDR3 nucleotide sequence: TGTGCCAGCAGCTCTAGCGGGAGTTGGGAGACCCAGTACTTC. Filled out from reference TRBV5-4 and TRBJ2-5, the complete variable domain reads ETGVTQSPTHLIKTRGQQVTLRCSSQSGHNTVSWYQQALGQGPQFIFQYYREEENGRGNFPPRFSGLQFPNYSSELNVNALELDDSALYLCASSSSGSWETQYFGPGTRLLVL.

The rearrangement joins TRBV5-4 to TRBJ2-1; possible D gene TRBD2, 5 bases. The CDR3 contains 13 residues. The V end lost 3 bases, the J end lost 12 bases, and 16 bases lay between the germline ends. Germline V gene data show CDR1 as SGHNT and CDR2 as YYREEE (reference sequence). The CDR3 DNA reads as TGTGCCAGCAGCTCCACAACCGGGATGGGGCAGTTCTTC. It codes for CASSSTTGMGQFF.